The 15 T cell receptor beta chains below come from one sample, sequenced in a study of blood T cell repertoires in COVID-19. The data were produced by immunoSEQ multiplex PCR, yet TCRdb's version contains in-frame clones alone and is incomplete. Here the sample spans around 95,000 clones, just under 80% being singletons. The sequencing sample was made of peripheral blood. These receptors came from a man in his sixties or seventies with active or convalescent COVID-19.

The chain recombines TRBV5-6 with TRBJ2-7; 7 bases agree with TRBD1. V lost 0 bases to trimming and J lost 1 base; unmatched junction nucleotides: 1. The length of the CDR3 is 14 residues. Germline assignment: CDR1 SGHDT and CDR2 YYEEEE. CDR3 region: CASSLGRGSYEQYF. The CDR3 DNA reads as TGTGCCAGCAGCTTGGGCAGGGGGTCCTACGAGCAGTACTTC.

The V gene is TRBV2, the J gene TRBJ1-5; the match to TRBD1 covers 10 bases. The germline CDR1 and CDR2 sequences are SNHLY and FYNNEI. Germline trimming cut 10 bases from V and 7 bases from J; bases unmatched to any gene: 10. The CDR3 is 14 residues long. Here the CDR3 DNA reads TGTGCCAAGAAAATAGGGACAGGGGCCCAGCCCCAGCATTTT. Encoded protein: CAKKIGTGAQPQHF.

This chain uses TRBV7-2 with TRBJ2-1; TRBD2 matches at 9 bases. V was pared by 3 bases and J by 0 bases, with 3 bases of the junction left unmatched. This CDR3 is 16 amino acids long. Germline loops: CDR1 SGHTA, CDR2 FQGNSA. The CDR3 loop reads CASSLGSGSSYNEQFF. CDR3 nucleotides: TGTGCCAGCAGCTTGGGTAGCGGGAGCTCCTACAATGAGCAGTTCTTC.

The genes are TRBV4-2 and TRBJ1-4; a weak D match, TRBD1 (5 bases). Trimming pared 0 bases from V and 0 bases from J, leaving 8 bases between. This CDR3 is built from 16 residues. Looked up from germline, CDR1 is LGHNA and CDR2 is YNFKEQ. Here the CDR3 reads CASSQDPGATNEKLFF. The CDR3 coding sequence is TGTGCCAGCAGCCAAGATCCGGGGGCAACTAATGAAAAACTGTTTTTT.

The V and J genes are TRBV19 and TRBJ2-7, with D tentatively TRBD1 (6 bases). Trimming shortened V by 8 bases and J by 2 bases, and 13 bases separated the two germline ends. The CDR3 sequence is 13 residues long. The germline gives CDR1 LNHDA, CDR2 SQIVND (reference sequence). In DNA form, the CDR3 reads TGTGCCAGTCTATCAGGGGATACCTACGAGCAGTACTTC. As protein: CASLSGDTYEQYF.

The chain is built from TRBV27 and TRBJ1-6, with D uncertain. Germline lookup yields CDR1 MNHEY and CDR2 SMNVEV (reference sequence). Trimming took off 5 bases at V and 0 bases at J, with 11 bases between the two ends. This CDR3 has 16 amino acids. The DNA of the CDR3 is TGTGCCAGCAGTCCCCGCTGGAGCTCCTATAATTCACCCCTCCACTTT. Protein sequence: CASSPRWSSYNSPLHF.

The genes are TRBV11-2 and TRBJ2-3, with 12 bases aligning to TRBD2. Trimming at V came to 5 bases and at J to 0 bases, leaving 3 bases not matched to a gene. The CDR3 consists of 16 residues. Looked up from germline, CDR1 is SGHAT and CDR2 is FQNNGV. The DNA of the CDR3 is TGTGCCAGCAGCGGAGGACTAGCGGGGAGCACAGATACGCAGTATTTT. Protein product: CASSGGLAGSTDTQYF.

The chain combines TRBV18 with TRBJ1-5; D is unclear. In germline, CDR1 is KGHSH, CDR2 LQKENI. The CDR3 is 15 residues long. Deletions cut 3 bases from V and 1 base from J, with 10 bases between. The CDR3 protein is CASSPVAASNQPQHF. The DNA for the CDR3 is TGTGCCAGCTCACCCGTAGCGGCGAGCAATCAGCCCCAGCATTTT.

This clone was seen a handful of times. The chain employs TRBV4-3 and TRBJ1-5; no firm D call. CDR1 is LGHNA, CDR2 YSLEER, per germline. This CDR3 has 13 amino acids. With 4 bases removed from V and 3 bases from J, the gap between germline ends came to 7 bases. The CDR3 loop is CASSPGDNQPQHF. In DNA form, the CDR3 reads TGCGCCAGCAGCCCCGGTGACAATCAGCCCCAGCATTTT.

V gene TRBV24-1 combines with J gene TRBJ2-2, with 8 bases matching TRBD2. The junction had 8 bases not matched to a gene; V was cut back by 4 bases and J by 5 bases. The CDR3 runs to 16 residues. Germline-derived CDR1 and CDR2 are KGHDR and SFDVKD. The CDR3 bases are TGTGCCACCAGTGACCCCGGGACTAGATCGACCGGGGAGCTGTTTTTT. Amino acid sequence: CATSDPGTRSTGELFF.

This chain uses TRBV25-1 with TRBJ1-6, with TRBD1 matching 7 bases. This CDR3 spans 15 amino acids. V lost 4 bases, J lost 9 bases, and 9 bases stayed unmatched. Germline CDR1 is MGHDK and CDR2 is SYGVNS. CDR3 amino acids: CASSARDRSGSPLHF. The CDR3 DNA is TGTGCCAGCAGTGCACGGGACAGATCTGGTTCACCCCTCCACTTT. The whole variable domain, remainder taken from reference TRBV25-1 and TRBJ1-6, is EADIYQTPRYLVIGTGKKITLECSQTMGHDKMYWYQQDPGMELHLIHYSYGVNSTEKGDLSSESTVSRIRTEHFPLTLESARPSHTSQYLCASSARDRSGSPLHFGNGTRLTVT.

The V and J genes are TRBV13 and TRBJ1-6; no firm D call. The CDR3 loop spans 15 amino acids. V was shortened by 5 bases and J by 4 bases, with 12 bases between the two germline ends. Per germline, CDR1 PRHDT and CDR2 FYEKMQ (reference sequence). The CDR3 nucleotides are TGTGCCAGCAGCCGAACGCGGGGTTATAATTCACCCCTCCACTTT. This sequence encodes CASSRTRGYNSPLHF.

The chain combines TRBV27 with TRBJ2-7; tentatively, D is TRBD2 (5 bases). Trimming shortened V by 6 bases and J by 1 base, and 16 bases separated the two germline ends. The length of the CDR3 is 15 residues. Per germline, CDR1 MNHEY and CDR2 SMNVEV (reference sequence). The chain's CDR3 is CASRSPGGPSYEQYF. In DNA form, the CDR3 reads TGTGCCAGCAGATCCCCAGGAGGTCCTTCCTACGAGCAGTACTTC.

The chain uses TRBV5-5 and TRBJ1-4; 7 nucleotides line up with TRBD1. Trimming at V came to 2 bases and at J to 10 bases, leaving 8 bases not matched to a gene. CDR1 SGHKS and CDR2 YYEKEE come from the germline V gene (reference sequence). The length of the CDR3 is 14 residues. CDR3 coding DNA: TGTGCCAGCAGCTTAGGGACAGCCGCCATAAAACTGTTTTTT. Encoded protein: CASSLGTAAIKLFF. The full variable domain, with the rest looked up from reference TRBV5-5 and TRBJ1-4, is DAGVTQSPTHLIKTRGQQVTLRCSPISGHKSVSWYQQVLGQGPQFIFQYYEKEERGRGNFPDRFSARQFPNYSSELNVNALLLGDSALYLCASSLGTAAIKLFFGSGTQLSVL.

This chain uses TRBV7-9 with TRBJ2-3; 13 nucleotides align to TRBD2. V shed 5 bases and J 3 bases; nucleotides not matched to a gene: 8. Germline lookup yields CDR1 SEHNR and CDR2 FQNEAQ (reference sequence). The CDR3 has 17 residues. DNA for the CDR3: TGTGCCAGCAGCCCGTTCCCGACTAGCGGGGGGACAGATACGCAGTATTTT. It codes for CASSPFPTSGGTDTQYF.